This T cell receptor beta chain was recovered during a study of T-cell reconstitution after alpha-beta-depleted transplantation in children. Preparation of the TCRbeta library used unique molecular identifiers. TCRdb re-called the PCR reads through MiXCR, storing one row per CDR3 protein. The sample carries 350,000 to 450,000 distinct CDR3 sequences, about an eighth recorded once. Trimming removed 5 bases from V and 1 base from J, with 14 bases in between. The CDR3 extends over 16 amino acids. In germline, CDR1 is MDHEN, CDR2 SYDVKM. The chain is built from TRBV28 and TRBJ2-2; D gene uncertain. The TCR was taken from a human donor who donated a stem cell graft to a child with Fanconi anemia. The sequences come from PBMCs, collected from the stem cell graft. CDR3 in amino acids: CASSRRLRQNTGELFF. In DNA, the CDR3 is TGTGCCAGCAGTCGCCGTCTGCGACAGAACACCGGGGAGCTGTTTTTT.